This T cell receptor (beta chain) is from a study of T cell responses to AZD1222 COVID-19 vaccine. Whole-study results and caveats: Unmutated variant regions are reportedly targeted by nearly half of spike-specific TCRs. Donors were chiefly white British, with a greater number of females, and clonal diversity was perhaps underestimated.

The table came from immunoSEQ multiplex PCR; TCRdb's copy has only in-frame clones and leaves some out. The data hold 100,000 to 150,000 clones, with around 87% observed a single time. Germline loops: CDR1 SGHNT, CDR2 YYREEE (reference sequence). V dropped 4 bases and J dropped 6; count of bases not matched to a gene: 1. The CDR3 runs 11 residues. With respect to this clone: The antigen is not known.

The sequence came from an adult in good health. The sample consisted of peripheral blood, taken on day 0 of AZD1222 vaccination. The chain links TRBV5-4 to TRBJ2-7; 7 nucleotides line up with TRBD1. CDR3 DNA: TGTGCCAGCAGCAACAGGGGCGAGCAGTACTTC. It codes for CASSNRGEQYF.